This is a list of T cell receptor beta chains from one sample in a study of T cells in localized non-small cell lung cancer. Profiling relied on immunoSEQ multiplex PCR, and the TCRdb table lists in-frame clones only, not all of them. This sample has about 33,000 clones, with over 75% found just once. The sample was peripheral blood, taken before any cancer treatment. The source is a male donor aged 60 or over with stage III squamous cell lung carcinoma. The conserved cysteine and the conserved F or W are not part of the CDR3 here. Fields, in order: clone size, V gene, CDR3 protein. Expanded clones get a size class; other rows say once, few or many, or leave the size out.

abundance: NA
v_gene: TRBV19
CDR3aa: ASSLGSARNTDTQY

abundance: NA
v_gene: TRBV5-6
CDR3aa: ASSVPTFGELF

abundance: few
v_gene: TRBV4-1
CDR3aa: ASSPGGASYNEQF

abundance: NA
v_gene: TRBV2
CDR3aa: ASSETRQNNQPQH

abundance: NA
v_gene: TRBV27
CDR3aa: ASSLSKGLANEQF

abundance: NA
v_gene: TRBV18
CDR3aa: ASSPSVSATDTQY

abundance: NA
v_gene: TRBV9
CDR3aa: ASSEGLAGYEQY

abundance: NA
v_gene: TRBV7-2
CDR3aa: ASSPVGSVHEQF

abundance: NA
v_gene: TRBV6-1
CDR3aa: ASIPTGVHNQPQH

abundance: NA
v_gene: TRBV14
CDR3aa: ASSQREGGDQETQY

abundance: NA
v_gene: TRBV18
CDR3aa: ASSPSTHGYEQY

abundance: NA
v_gene: TRBV7-9
CDR3aa: ASSFDRISTDTQY

abundance: NA
v_gene: TRBV11-2
CDR3aa: ASKLGTGASNSPLH

abundance: NA
v_gene: TRBV7-2
CDR3aa: ASSSGGGVIWQF

abundance: once
v_gene: TRBV5-4
CDR3aa: ASSSGLLNYEQY

abundance: NA
v_gene: TRBV29-1
CDR3aa: SVESGQGRTGELF

abundance: NA
v_gene: TRBV7-9
CDR3aa: ASSLVLGRVSDRQF

abundance: NA
v_gene: TRBV18
CDR3aa: ASSPGRGDQPQH

abundance: large
v_gene: TRBV5-1
CDR3aa: ASSLTGTEAF

abundance: NA
v_gene: TRBV9
CDR3aa: ASTRGAANTEAF

abundance: NA
v_gene: TRBV4-1
CDR3aa: ASSQSGQGALNTEAF

abundance: few
v_gene: TRBV4-3
CDR3aa: ASSHGTGTDTQY

abundance: NA
v_gene: TRBV27
CDR3aa: ASSLWPGNSPLH

abundance: few
v_gene: TRBV4-3
CDR3aa: ASSQGPRAGEYEQY

abundance: NA
v_gene: TRBV2
CDR3aa: ASSTSGTGLSGNTIY

abundance: NA
v_gene: TRBV28
CDR3aa: ASSLGDRKRGPNTGELF

abundance: NA
v_gene: TRBV29-1
CDR3aa: SVEVRATGELF

abundance: NA
v_gene: TRBV29-1
CDR3aa: SVEDAQLNYGYT

abundance: few
v_gene: TRBV7-9
CDR3aa: ASSLAANTEAF

abundance: NA
v_gene: TRBV5-6
CDR3aa: ASRKRGSSGNTIY

abundance: NA
v_gene: TRBV9
CDR3aa: ASSPEGDRYTEAF

abundance: few
v_gene: TRBV2
CDR3aa: ASSEQANTEAF

abundance: NA
v_gene: TRBV30
CDR3aa: AWRRTLAGVGTGELF

abundance: NA
v_gene: TRBV14
CDR3aa: ASSNTGDTEAF

abundance: NA
v_gene: TRBV5-4
CDR3aa: ASSLGQESYNEQF

abundance: NA
v_gene: TRBV28
CDR3aa: ASSFGGPPEETQY

abundance: NA
v_gene: TRBV29-1
CDR3aa: SVEWGNEQY

abundance: NA
v_gene: TRBV5-4
CDR3aa: ASSSMGTGYGYT

abundance: few
v_gene: TRBV4-3
CDR3aa: ASSPLGGGDSEKLF

abundance: few
v_gene: TRBV18
CDR3aa: ASSPLRDGLNTEAF

abundance: once
v_gene: TRBV10-2
CDR3aa: ASKFGGTGHQETQY

abundance: NA
v_gene: TRBV4-1
CDR3aa: ASSQVLGIDNEQF

abundance: NA
v_gene: TRBV28
CDR3aa: ASSVGRSYEQY

abundance: NA
v_gene: TRBV6-6
CDR3aa: ASKDGGAADTQY

abundance: NA
v_gene: TRBV6-1
CDR3aa: ASSEAQYTEAF

abundance: NA
v_gene: TRBV6-5
CDR3aa: ASTIAYGYT

abundance: NA
v_gene: TRBV6-5
CDR3aa: ASSSGRGTDTQY

abundance: once
v_gene: TRBV9
CDR3aa: ASSVGPSRADEQF

abundance: NA
v_gene: TRBV28
CDR3aa: ASSRNPTVNTEAF

abundance: NA
v_gene: TRBV4-3
CDR3aa: ASSQATGQVNEKLF

abundance: medium-sized
v_gene: TRBV29-1
CDR3aa: SVNSGNTIY

abundance: NA
v_gene: TRBV5-1
CDR3aa: ASRDGANTEAF

abundance: NA
v_gene: TRBV7-2
CDR3aa: ASSSPSGRVGKAGELF

abundance: NA
v_gene: TRBV7-9
CDR3aa: ASSLSQRGKLF

abundance: NA
v_gene: TRBV7-9
CDR3aa: ASSLDGPSGWEQY

abundance: NA
v_gene: TRBV2
CDR3aa: ASTDVYEQY

abundance: NA
v_gene: TRBV6-1
CDR3aa: ASSEEGGSNQPQH

abundance: NA
v_gene: TRBV29-1
CDR3aa: SVILLPGQYGYT

abundance: NA
v_gene: TRBV6-5
CDR3aa: ASTPREGPRETQY

abundance: few
v_gene: TRBV6-1
CDR3aa: ASSEVTRSSYEQY